The 27 T cell receptor beta chains below were found in one sample sequenced in a study of blood T cell repertoires in COVID-19. Here immunoSEQ multiplex PCR was the method, and the copy in TCRdb shows in-frame clones only, minus some. The top ten clones hold approximately 1% of a sample with about 430,000 clones, roughly 90% of them seen once. The specimen was PBMCs or T cells enriched from blood (not recorded which). Source of these receptors: a woman aged 25-40 years with acute COVID-19.

This clone is a singleton in its sample. The rearrangement links TRBV30 to TRBJ2-5, with 7 nucleotides matching TRBD1. V lost 2 bases to trimming and J lost 4 bases; unmatched junction nucleotides: 4. This CDR3 is 13 amino acids long. Germline CDR1 is GTSNPN and CDR2 is SVGIG (reference sequence). The CDR3 DNA is TGTGCCTGGAGTCACAGGGGCCCAGAGACCCAGTACTTC. Its protein product is CAWSHRGPETQYF. Full variable domain (outside the CDR3, taken from reference TRBV30 and TRBJ2-5): SQTIHQWPATLVQPVGSPLSLECTVEGTSNPNLYWYRQAAGRGLQLLFYSVGIGQISSEVPQNLSASRPQDRQFILSSKKLLLSDSGFYLCAWSHRGPETQYFGPGTRLLVL.

The chain has TRBV6-1 and TRBJ1-4; no reliable D call. CDR3 length: 15 residues. Trimming took off 2 bases at V and 4 bases at J, with 11 bases between the two ends. Germline values: CDR1 MNHNS, CDR2 SASEGT. CDR3: CASSEPPRHNEKLFF. CDR3 DNA sequence: TGTGCCAGCAGTGAACCCCCGAGACATAATGAAAAACTGTTTTTT.

The chain employs TRBV1 and TRBJ2-2; TRBD2, the table's D call, was not compared with the DNA. TRBV1 is assigned pseudogene status. The CDR3 contains 18 residues. For the CDR3, the DNA is TGCACCAGCAGCCAAGACCCAGCGGGGGGGCCGGGCACCGGGGAGCTGTTTTTT. The encoded protein is CTSSQDPAGGPGTGELFF.

This rearrangement joins TRBV29-1 to TRBJ1-1; 8 positions match TRBD1. Per germline, CDR1 SQVTM and CDR2 ANQGSEA. The CDR3 length is 13 residues. V lost 5 bases and J lost 0; bases outside the gene matches: 2. Here the CDR3 DNA reads TGCAGCGTTCGACAGGGGATGAACACTGAAGCTTTCTTT. It encodes CSVRQGMNTEAFF. Drawing the rest from reference TRBV29-1 and TRBJ1-1, the complete variable domain is SAVISQKPSRDICQRGTSLTIQCQVDSQVTMMFWYRQQPGQSLTLIATANQGSEATYESGFVIDKFPISRPNLTFSTLTVSNMSPEDSSIYLCSVRQGMNTEAFFGQGTRLTVV.

The genes are TRBV14 and TRBJ1-2; no definite D call. The length of the CDR3 is 13 residues. CDR1 SGHDN and CDR2 FVKESK come from the germline V gene. Trimming cost V 0 bases and J 4 bases, with 6 bases left between them. The CDR3 loop reads CASSQDSLYGYTF. CDR3 in DNA: TGTGCCAGCAGCCAAGACTCACTCTATGGCTACACCTTC.

CDR3 amino acids: CASRDSGQGSDEQFF. Here the CDR3 DNA reads TGCGCCAGCAGGGACTCGGGACAGGGGTCGGATGAGCAGTTCTTC. The V call is TRBV10-1, the J call TRBJ2-1, with 10 bases that match TRBD1. V shed 6 bases, J shed 8 bases, and the junction held 10 bases outside the gene matches. The length of the CDR3 is 15 residues. CDR1 and CDR2 (germline): WNHNN, SYGVQD (reference sequence).

The chain uses TRBV15 and TRBJ1-2, with D possibly TRBD1 on 5 matching bases. In germline, CDR1 is LNHNV, CDR2 YYDKDF (reference sequence). V lost 3 bases and J 7 bases, leaving 15 bases between the germline ends. The CDR3 extends over 14 amino acids. CDR3: CATSRGTHGGGYTF. The CDR3 DNA sequence: TGTGCCACCAGCAGGGGTACCCACGGGGGTGGCTACACCTTC.

This clone is a singleton in its sample. This chain uses TRBV12-3 or TRBV12-4 with TRBJ2-5, with a possible D match to TRBD1 (6 bases). The CDR3 is 12 residues long. V was cut by 3 bases and J by 4 bases, with 6 bases left in between. The CDR3 DNA follows: TGTGCCAGCAGTTTGGACAGAGAGACCCAGTACTTC. Its translation: CASSLDRETQYF.

V is TRBV6-4 and J is TRBJ2-3; TRBD2 agrees at 11 bases. The CDR3 totals 16 residues. Germline trimming cut 3 bases from V and 1 base from J; bases unmatched to any gene: 3. The germline gives CDR1 MRHNA, CDR2 SNTAGT. Here the CDR3 reads CASSEGTSGGTDTQYF. CDR3 coding DNA: TGTGCCAGCAGTGAAGGGACTAGCGGTGGCACAGATACGCAGTATTTT.

The chain combines TRBV6-4 with TRBJ2-3; 12 nucleotides align to TRBD2. V lost 2 bases and J lost 4; bases outside the gene matches: 1. The CDR3 is 15 amino acids. In germline, CDR1 is MRHNA, CDR2 SNTAGT. CDR3 residues: CASSDLAGGSDTQYF. The CDR3 nucleotides are TGTGCCAGCAGTGACCTAGCGGGGGGGTCAGATACGCAGTATTTT.

This clone occurred once. This chain's CDR3 is CASSVASGGSSYEQYF. Here the CDR3 DNA reads TGTGCCAGCAGCGTAGCTTCGGGGGGGTCCTCCTACGAGCAGTACTTC. The chain couples TRBV9 to TRBJ2-7, with TRBD2 matching 8 bases. The CDR3 loop spans 16 amino acids. Germline loops: CDR1 SGDLS, CDR2 YYNGEE. The V segment lost 0 bases and the J segment 0 bases; nucleotides outside the gene matches: 5.

The V gene is TRBV5-1, the J gene TRBJ2-7, with D uncertain. Trimming shortened V by 3 bases and J by 6 bases, and 19 bases separated the two germline ends. CDR1 and CDR2 from the germline V gene are SGHRS and YFSETQ. The CDR3 length is 15 residues. This chain's CDR3 is CASSYLVGSTTEQYF. The CDR3 DNA reads TGCGCCAGCAGCTACCTAGTTGGGTCTACCACCGAGCAGTACTTC. The full variable domain, with the rest looked up from reference TRBV5-1 and TRBJ2-7, is KAGVTQTPRYLIKTRGQQVTLSCSPISGHRSVSWYQQTPGQGLQFLFEYFSETQRNKGNFPGRFSGRQFSNSRSEMNVSTLELGDSALYLCASSYLVGSTTEQYFGPGTRLTVT.

The chain employs TRBV5-6 and TRBJ2-1; a weak D match, TRBD2 (5 bases). The CDR3 is made up of 15 amino acids. CDR1 is SGHDT, CDR2 YYEEEE, per germline. V lost 1 base to trimming and J lost 6 bases, with 14 bases between them. Here the CDR3 reads CASSLFQRGFNEQFF. CDR3 bases: TGTGCCAGCAGCTTGTTCCAGAGAGGGTTCAATGAGCAGTTCTTC.

The rearrangement uses TRBV7-2 and TRBJ2-5, with TRBD1 matching over 11 bases. Trimming cost V 5 bases and J 5 bases; bases outside gene matches: 7. CDR1 is SGHTA, CDR2 FQGNSA, per germline. The CDR3 has 15 residues. The CDR3 loop reads CASSIRDRGMETQYF. In DNA, the CDR3 is TGTGCCAGCAGCATTCGGGACAGGGGGATGGAGACCCAGTACTTC.

V is TRBV5-1 and J is TRBJ1-6, with 9 bases matching TRBD1. The CDR3 consists of 19 residues. Germline loops: CDR1 SGHRS, CDR2 YFSETQ. V shed 2 bases and J 5 bases; nucleotides not matched to a gene: 14. In nucleotides, the CDR3 is TGCGCCAGCAGCTTAGGGTCTCGTCCCGGGACAGGGAATAATTCACCCCTCCACTTT. Protein product: CASSLGSRPGTGNNSPLHF.

The J gene is TRBJ1-1, the V gene TRBV6-6; 8 nucleotides match TRBD1. V lost 5 bases and J lost 0; bases outside the gene matches: 14. CDR1 and CDR2 (germline): MNHNY, SVGAGI (reference sequence). CDR3 length: 18 residues. CDR3 sequence (DNA): TGTGCCAGCAGTCGACTACTGACAGGGGACGGGATGAACACTGAAGCTTTCTTT. It codes for CASSRLLTGDGMNTEAFF.

V usage is TRBV5-1 and J usage is TRBJ2-5, with 7 bases matching TRBD2. The CDR3 is 15 amino acids. Unmatched junction bases numbered 11, after V lost 7 bases and J lost 2 bases. The V gene's germline CDR1 is SGHRS and CDR2 YFSETQ. The CDR3: CASATRGEGQETQYF. The CDR3 DNA reads TGCGCCAGCGCTACACGGGGGGAAGGGCAAGAGACCCAGTACTTC. Full variable domain (rest looked up from reference TRBV5-1 and TRBJ2-5): KAGVTQTPRYLIKTRGQQVTLSCSPISGHRSVSWYQQTPGQGLQFLFEYFSETQRNKGNFPGRFSGRQFSNSRSEMNVSTLELGDSALYLCASATRGEGQETQYFGPGTRLLVL.

The chain uses TRBV29-1 and TRBJ2-5; the D gene is possibly TRBD1 (5 bases). In germline, CDR1 is SQVTM, CDR2 ANQGSEA. The CDR3 runs 12 residues. The ends were cut back, 4 bases at V and 1 base at J, with 7 bases in the middle. The CDR3 sequence is CSVADTQETQYF. The CDR3 region has the DNA TGCAGCGTTGCGGACACCCAAGAGACCCAGTACTTC.

The chain is built from TRBV23-1 and TRBJ1-1; 10 bases are a match to TRBD1. TRBV23-1 is treated as an ORF (open reading frame) with a function not yet certain. This CDR3 region has 21 residues. V lost 4 bases, J lost 1 base, and 21 bases stayed unmatched. CDR3 bases: TGCGCCAGCAGTCTCACGCAGTTTTCTGACAGGGGGCAAGGGAGGAACACTGAAGCTTTCTTT. It yields the protein CASSLTQFSDRGQGRNTEAFF.

The chain recombines TRBV7-2 with TRBJ1-3; a possible D gene is TRBD1 (5 bases). The CDR3 loop spans 14 amino acids. The V gene lost 5 bases and the J gene lost 6 bases, with 14 bases spanning the gap. Germline V lookup: CDR1 SGHTA, CDR2 FQGNSA. CDR3 sequence (DNA): TGTGCCAGCAGCCCGGGCCTGACAGAAAACACCATATATTTT. This sequence encodes CASSPGLTENTIYF.

The CDR3 loop is CASSLAGEMGGYTF. In DNA, the CDR3 is TGTGCCAGCAGCTTAGCGGGGGAGATGGGTGGCTACACCTTC. This chain joins TRBV7-3 and TRBJ1-2; D is perhaps TRBD1 (5 bases). The V end lost 2 bases, the J end lost 7 bases, and 14 bases lay between the germline ends. The CDR3 loop spans 14 amino acids. Per the germline V gene, CDR1 is SGHTA and CDR2 is FQGTGA.

The rearrangement links TRBV7-9 to TRBJ2-7, with a possible D match to TRBD1 (6 bases). The CDR3 runs 13 residues. Germline V gene sequence: CDR1 SEHNR, CDR2 FQNEAQ (reference sequence). V was cut by 5 bases and J by 4 bases, with 12 bases left in between. Here the CDR3 DNA reads TGTGCCAGCAGCCCAGGGGAATTGTACGAGCAGTACTTC. Protein sequence: CASSPGELYEQYF.

The chain recombines TRBV21-1 with TRBJ2-5; the table's D call, TRBD1, has no DNA check behind it. TRBV21-1 constitutes a pseudogene. CDR3 size: 15 residues. CDR3 loop: CASSTRDRGKETQYF. DNA of the CDR3: TGTGCCAGCAGCACACGCGACAGGGGCAAGGAGACCCAGTACTTC.

V usage is TRBV25-1 and J usage is TRBJ1-6; TRBD1 agrees at 7 bases. The germline V gene encodes CDR1 MGHDK and CDR2 SYGVNS. This CDR3 comprises 15 residues. Trimming cost V 5 bases and J 3 bases; bases outside gene matches: 4. The CDR3 reads CASSPGQNYNSPLHF. The CDR3 coding sequence is TGTGCCAGCAGTCCGGGACAGAACTATAATTCACCCCTCCACTTT.

With respect to this clone: Other DNA sequences of this sample code for an identical CDR3. The chain is built from TRBV2 and TRBJ2-3; D may be TRBD1 (5 bases). Germline V gene sequence: CDR1 SNHLY, CDR2 FYNNEI. The germline V and J ends were trimmed by 1 base and 1 base, with 12 bases remaining between them. The CDR3 covers 16 residues. The CDR3, as DNA: TGTGCCAGCAGTGAAGTGGCGGCCAGGGGCACAGATACGCAGTATTTT. Translating it yields CASSEVAARGTDTQYF.

This chain connects TRBV18 to TRBJ1-1; 7 nucleotides line up with TRBD1. The CDR3 loop spans 16 amino acids. The V gene end was trimmed by 0 bases and the J gene end by 3 bases; junction bases not matched to a gene: 7. Germline V lookup: CDR1 KGHSH, CDR2 LQKENI. The CDR3: CASSPPRGRGDTEAFF. CDR3 DNA sequence: TGTGCCAGCTCACCACCGAGGGGGCGGGGCGACACTGAAGCTTTCTTT.

The chain combines TRBV3-1 (or the pseudogene TRBV3-2) with TRBJ2-5; the D gene is possibly TRBD1 (6 bases). The CDR3 totals 15 residues. CDR1 is LGHDT and CDR2 is YNNKEL in the germline V gene (reference sequence). V dropped 4 bases and J dropped 5 bases, with 17 bases sitting between them. CDR3 in amino acids: CASSRIRGGLETQYF. The CDR3 bases are TGTGCCAGCAGCCGTATCAGGGGTGGCCTGGAGACCCAGTACTTC.